A single sample gave rise to the 3 T cell receptor beta chains below, sequenced in a study of T cells after yellow fever vaccination (dated 2019 in TCRdb). To prepare the library, 5' RACE was applied. TCRdb names Illumina NovaSeq 6000 as the instrument used. TCRdb trimmed public reads at Q25 via fastp, called clones via MiXCR and kept in-frame beta chains. Rows with one shared CDR3 protein collapse into an entry with the most common genes and DNA. This sample comprises some 250,000 distinct CDR3 sequences, 3.6% of them detected only once. The ten biggest clones cover 15% to 20% of the sample. Reading the label with the study, this specimen's treatment or condition is: live attenuated yellow fever vaccine strain. The sequenced sample was PBMCs, obtained 15 days after the yellow fever booster vaccination. The receptors derive from a man aged 18 to 35 who received the YFV17D yellow fever vaccine.

Ten or more counts support this clonotype. The J gene is TRBJ2-5, the V gene TRBV5-1, with 8 bases matching TRBD1. The germline gives CDR1 SGHRS, CDR2 YFSETQ. The CDR3 runs 13 residues. J gave up 2 bases and V 4 bases, and 1 base lay outside the gene matches. The CDR3: CASSRQGQETQYF. The CDR3 DNA sequence: TGCGCCAGCAGCCGACAGGGGCAAGAGACCCAGTACTTC.

This clonotype was seen repeatedly, ten times or more. The CDR3 is CSASPASYEQYV. The CDR3 region has the DNA TGCAGTGCGTCCCCGGCGTCCTACGAGCAGTACGTC. The V and J genes are TRBV20-1 and TRBJ2-7; D remains ambiguous. The CDR3 contains 12 residues. Germline V gene sequence: CDR1 DFQATT, CDR2 SNEGSKA (reference sequence). The ends were cut back, 6 bases at V and 1 base at J, with 10 bases in the middle.

Note on this clonotype: A read error is possible here, since a much larger clone lies one base away. CDR3 coding DNA: TGTGCCAGCAGTTTACGACAGGTCAATGAGCAGTTCTTC. This encodes CASSLRQVNEQFF. The rearrangement uses TRBV12-3 or TRBV12-4 and TRBJ2-1; perhaps TRBD1 as D (6 bases). The CDR3 loop spans 13 amino acids. The germline V and J ends were trimmed by 2 bases and 6 bases, with 8 bases remaining between them.